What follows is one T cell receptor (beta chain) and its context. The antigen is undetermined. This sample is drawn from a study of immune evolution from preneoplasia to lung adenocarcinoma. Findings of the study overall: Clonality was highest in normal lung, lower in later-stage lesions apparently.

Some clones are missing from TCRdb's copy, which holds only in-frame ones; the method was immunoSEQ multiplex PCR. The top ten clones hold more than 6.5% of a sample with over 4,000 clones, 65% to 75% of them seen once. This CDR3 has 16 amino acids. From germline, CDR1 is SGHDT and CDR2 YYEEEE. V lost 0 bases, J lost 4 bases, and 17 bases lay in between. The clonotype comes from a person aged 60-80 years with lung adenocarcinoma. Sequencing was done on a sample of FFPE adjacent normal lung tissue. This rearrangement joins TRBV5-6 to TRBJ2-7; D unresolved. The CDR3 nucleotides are TGTGCCAGCAGCTTGGTTTTGGCAGGCGCGGAGTACGAGCAGTACTTC. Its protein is CASSLVLAGAEYEQYF.